Given below is one T cell receptor (beta chain) in context. This specimen comes from a study of blood T cell repertoires in COVID-19. Across the study: Whether acute or convalescent, the COVID-19 samples came from the United States, Italy and Spain. From T cells, B-cell-depleted T cells, or PBMCs came the material, which was cDNA or gDNA.

Assay used: immunoSEQ multiplex PCR; TCRdb lists only in-frame clones, some missing. Of roughly 60,000 clones in the sample, about 77% were seen once. CDR1 is LNHDA, CDR2 SQIVND, per germline (reference sequence). After removal of 3 bases from V and 9 bases from J, the junction contained 8 bases not matched to a gene. The CDR3 loop spans 15 amino acids. This TCR was sampled from a human donor in a cohort sampled during active COVID-19. The genes are TRBV19 and TRBJ2-1; TRBD2 agrees at 10 bases. The sequenced sample was peripheral blood. The CDR3 loop reads CASSMSGGARGEQFF. The DNA of the CDR3 is TGTGCCAGTAGTATGAGCGGGGGGGCCAGGGGTGAGCAGTTCTTC.